These 18 T cell receptor beta chains were all obtained from the same sample, sequenced in a study of blood T cells in healthy people across ages (dated by TCRdb to between 2015 and 2017). The library was built by means of 5' RACE. TCRdb records Illumina HiSeq 2500 as the sequencer. A second PCR of roughly 6 to 11 cycles was performed with a sample-barcoded 5' primer and a J-beta primer mix. TCRdb's own reprocessing of the public reads used fastp at Q25 and MiXCR and kept productive beta chains. Records with the same CDR3 protein are collapsed into one entry carrying the most frequent genes and DNA. Here the sample has some 1.5 million distinct CDR3 sequences; approximately 42% occur a single time. Of the sample, about 4% falls within the top ten clones. Sequences were obtained from blood. The receptors derive from a woman aged 18-29 years in good health.

This clonotype was seen ten or more times. This chain joins TRBV28 and TRBJ1-2, with TRBD1 matching over 8 bases. Trimming removed 3 bases from V and 4 bases from J; junction bases left unmatched: 4. CDR3 length equals 14 residues. Germline CDR1 is MDHEN and CDR2 is SYDVKM. CDR3 residues: CASSFGQGAYGYTF. CDR3 sequence (DNA): TGTGCCAGCAGTTTTGGACAGGGAGCCTATGGCTACACCTTC.

About this clonotype itself: A read error may account for a junction end that differs from germline. The gene calls are TRBV3-1 and TRBJ1-2, with D unclear. Germline CDR1 reads LGHDT; CDR2 reads YNNKEL (reference sequence). This CDR3 has 13 residues. Here the CDR3 reads CTSSQDWGYGYTF. The CDR3, as DNA: TGTACCAGCAGCCAAGACTGGGGATACGGCTACACCTTC.

This clonotype has at least ten counts. This could be a read error, since a much larger clone is one nucleotide away. This sequence joins TRBV7-9 and TRBJ2-7, with D unresolved. The germline V and J ends were trimmed by 0 bases and 3 bases, with 3 bases remaining between them. This CDR3 region has 12 residues. CDR1 is SEHNR, CDR2 FQNEAQ, per germline (reference sequence). The CDR3: CASSLADYEQYF. The CDR3 DNA is TGTGCCAGCAGCTTAGCGGACTACGAGCAGTACTTC.

This clonotype was seen more than once but under ten times. The gene calls are TRBV12-3 or TRBV12-4 and TRBJ2-3; TRBD1 agrees at 7 bases. The CDR3 is made up of 15 amino acids. Trimming removed 5 bases from V and 5 bases from J; junction bases left unmatched: 10. This CDR3 reads CASSLRQGELDTQYF. CDR3 DNA sequence: TGTGCCAGCAGTCTGAGACAGGGAGAACTAGATACGCAGTATTTT.

V usage is TRBV7-2 and J usage is TRBJ2-7, with a weak D call TRBD2 (6 bases). The CDR3 covers 16 residues. Germline lookup yields CDR1 SGHTA and CDR2 FQGNSA. Trimming removed 4 bases at V and 2 bases at J, with 18 bases between. CDR3 in amino acids: CASSSSQVAATYEQYF. CDR3 DNA sequence: TGTGCCAGCAGCTCCTCCCAAGTAGCGGCTACCTACGAGCAGTACTTC.

This clonotype has a count of ten or more. The genes are TRBV29-1 and TRBJ2-1, with D unclear. The CDR3 loop spans 14 amino acids. Trimming left V 4 bases short and J 7 bases short, with 17 bases between. The germline gives CDR1 SQVTM, CDR2 ANQGSEA. The CDR3 DNA sequence: TGCAGCGTTGGCGGTCCTCAAGTATCTAATGAGCAGTTCTTC. Translated, it gives CSVGGPQVSNEQFF.

V gene TRBV30 combines with J gene TRBJ1-1; D unclear. Germline V gene sequence: CDR1 GTSNPN, CDR2 SVGIG (reference sequence). V lost 7 bases and J 4 bases, leaving 13 bases between the germline ends. The CDR3 is made up of 12 amino acids. The CDR3 spells CASRRAGTEAFF. Written as DNA, the CDR3 is TGTGCCTCCCGGAGGGCTGGCACTGAAGCTTTCTTT. Together with reference TRBV30 and TRBJ1-1, the CDR3 gives the full variable domain: SQTIHQWPATLVQPVGSPLSLECTVEGTSNPNLYWYRQAAGRGLQLLFYSVGIGQISSEVPQNLSASRPQDRQFILSSKKLLLSDSGFYLCASRRAGTEAFFGQGTRLTVV.

This clonotype was counted a few times. The chain is built from TRBV12-3 or TRBV12-4 and TRBJ2-5; no reliable D call. The J call is uncertain, as TRBJ2-7 better fits the DNA end. The CDR3 is 13 residues long. CDR3 nucleotides: TGTGCCAGCAGTCACATAGGGTTATACGAGCAGTACTTC. Its translation: CASSHIGLYEQYF.

This clonotype was counted a few times. Germline is not matched at one junction end, which may reflect a read error. V is TRBV7-2 and J is TRBJ2-3, with D maybe TRBD1 (6 bases). CDR3 length: 15 amino acids. Germline assignment: CDR1 SGHTA and CDR2 FQGNSA. CDR3 nucleotide sequence: TGTGCCAGCAGCCCCGGTTTGGGCTGGACAGATATGCAGTATTTT. It yields the protein CASSPGLGWTDMQYF.

This clonotype came up many times. This sequence joins TRBV7-9 and TRBJ1-2; no definite D call. The CDR3 has 14 residues. Germline V gives CDR1 SEHNR, CDR2 FQNEAQ (reference sequence). The ends were cut back, 1 base at V and 0 bases at J, with 6 bases in the middle. CDR3 sequence reads: CASSLVETNYGYTF. As DNA, the CDR3 is TGTGCCAGCAGCTTAGTGGAAACTAACTATGGCTACACCTTC.

To note about this clonotype: A read error is possible here, since a much larger clone lies one base away. The chain couples TRBV29-1 to TRBJ1-5, with a weak D call TRBD1 (5 bases). CDR1 SQVTM and CDR2 ANQGSEA come from the germline V gene. V was pared by 5 bases and J by 9 bases, with 23 bases between. The CDR3 length is 15 residues. CDR3 loop: CSVRGAGGGDRPQHF. The DNA for the CDR3 is TGCAGCGTTCGCGGGGCAGGTGGGGGAGATCGGCCCCAGCATTTT.

This clonotype has a handful of counts. The chain employs TRBV25-1 and TRBJ1-2, with 8 positions matching TRBD1. This CDR3 is 15 amino acids long. CDR1 is MGHDK, CDR2 SYGVNS, per germline. V lost 3 bases, J lost 8 bases, and 11 bases stayed unmatched. CDR3 DNA sequence: TGTGCCAGCAGTGACCAAACCCGACAGGGGCCAGGCTACACCTTC. Translating it yields CASSDQTRQGPGYTF.

The rearrangement links TRBV12-3 or TRBV12-4 to TRBJ1-5; weak D call: TRBD1 (6 bases). This CDR3 comprises 15 residues. With 5 bases removed from V and 3 bases from J, the gap between germline ends came to 14 bases. The CDR3, as DNA: TGTGCCAGCAGTAATACAGGGATGTCCAATCAGCCCCAGCATTTT. Encoded protein: CASSNTGMSNQPQHF.

The rearrangement uses TRBV28 and TRBJ2-4, with 8 bases aligning to TRBD1. The CDR3 sequence is 16 residues long. Germline lookup yields CDR1 MDHEN and CDR2 SYDVKM. Germline trimming cut 2 bases from V and 0 bases from J; bases unmatched to any gene: 3. CDR3 residues: CASSLDRGQAKNIQYF. The DNA of the CDR3 is TGTGCCAGCAGTTTAGACAGGGGCCAAGCCAAAAACATTCAGTACTTC.

The chain links TRBV7-2 to TRBJ2-7, with 7 bases aligning to TRBD2. Germline V gene sequence: CDR1 SGHTA, CDR2 FQGNSA. The CDR3 runs 14 residues. The V gene end was trimmed by 4 bases and the J gene end by 3 bases; junction bases not matched to a gene: 6. The CDR3 region is CASSSSGTNYEQYF. In nucleotides, the CDR3 is TGTGCCAGCAGCTCATCCGGGACTAACTACGAGCAGTACTTC.

This clonotype was counted a few times. CDR3 bases: TGTGCCATCAGAGCCCCAGCCAAAAACATTCAGTACTTC. Translating gives CAIRAPAKNIQYF. The chain recombines TRBV10-3 with TRBJ2-4; D remains unclear. This CDR3 spans 13 amino acids. The V gene's germline CDR1 is ENHRY and CDR2 SYGVKD. V lost 6 bases, J lost 0 bases, and 6 bases lay in between.

V is TRBV2 and J is TRBJ1-2, with D uncertain. The CDR3 loop spans 14 amino acids. CDR1 and CDR2 from the germline V gene are SNHLY and FYNNEI. Trimming left V 5 bases short and J 0 bases short, with 10 bases between. In DNA form, the CDR3 reads TGTGCCAGCAGTCCCACGGTCCCTAACTATGGCTACACCTTC. Protein product: CASSPTVPNYGYTF.

The chain carries TRBV27 and TRBJ2-5, with TRBD2 matching 9 bases. V lost 2 bases to trimming and J lost 2 bases; unmatched junction nucleotides: 3. CDR1 is MNHEY, CDR2 SMNVEV, per germline (reference sequence). The CDR3 covers 15 residues. CDR3 sequence (DNA): TGTGCCAGCAGTTTACTAGCGGGATCTCAAGAGACCCAGTACTTC. Protein sequence: CASSLLAGSQETQYF.